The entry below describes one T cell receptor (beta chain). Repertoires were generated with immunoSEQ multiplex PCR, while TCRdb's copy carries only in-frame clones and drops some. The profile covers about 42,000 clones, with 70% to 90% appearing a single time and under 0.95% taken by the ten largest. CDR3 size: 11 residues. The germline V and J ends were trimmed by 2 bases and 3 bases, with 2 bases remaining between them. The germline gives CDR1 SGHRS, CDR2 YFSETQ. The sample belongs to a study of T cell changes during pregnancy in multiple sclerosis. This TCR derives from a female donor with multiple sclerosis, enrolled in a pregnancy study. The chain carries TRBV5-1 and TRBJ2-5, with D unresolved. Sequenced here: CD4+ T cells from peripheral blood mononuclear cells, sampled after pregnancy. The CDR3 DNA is TGCGCCAGCAGCTTCGAAGAGACCCAGTACTTC. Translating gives CASSFEETQYF.